The next 24 T cell receptor beta chains were all read from a single sample in a study of cytomegalovirus exposure and HLA in healthy donors. Primers included in the PCR were 60 Vbeta and 13 Jbeta primers. The method was immunoSEQ multiplex PCR; TCRdb's version includes in-frame clones alone and lacks a portion of them. The sample carries about 160,000 clones, roughly 80% recorded once. The sequenced material came from PBMCs. The receptor source for this set is a man younger than 35 in good health and CMV-seropositive.

The chain uses TRBV30 and TRBJ1-3; D is perhaps TRBD1 (5 bases). The V end lost 2 bases, the J end lost 4 bases, and 12 bases lay between the germline ends. Germline CDR1 is GTSNPN and CDR2 is SVGIG (reference sequence). This CDR3 is built from 14 residues. CDR3 bases: TGTGCCTGGAGTAAAAGACAGAGAGGAAACACCATATATTTT. Its translation: CAWSKRQRGNTIYF.

The rearrangement links TRBV5-1 to TRBJ2-7; unclear D gene. V lost 1 base to trimming and J lost 1 base, with 6 bases between them. The CDR3 extends over 13 amino acids. The germline gives CDR1 SGHRS, CDR2 YFSETQ. The CDR3 DNA is TGCGCCAGCAGCTTGAAACGGTCCTACGAGCAGTACTTC. This sequence encodes CASSLKRSYEQYF.

In this sample, this clone turned up once. The chain employs TRBV4-3 and TRBJ2-5; 11 bases agree with TRBD2. This CDR3 spans 16 amino acids. Trimming removed 4 bases from V and 1 base from J; junction bases left unmatched: 5. CDR1 is LGHNA and CDR2 is YSLEER in the germline V gene. The DNA for the CDR3 is TGCGCCAGCAGCCCAACTAGCGGGGGACTCCAAGAGACCCAGTACTTC. Amino acid sequence: CASSPTSGGLQETQYF.

The chain joins TRBV18 to TRBJ1-3, with 8 bases that match TRBD1. Germline V lookup: CDR1 KGHSH, CDR2 LQKENI. Trimming took 2 bases from V and 2 from J; bases not matched to a gene: 2. The CDR3 sequence is 15 residues long. CDR3 sequence reads: CASSPKQGAGNTIYF. The CDR3 nucleotides read TGTGCCAGCTCACCAAAACAGGGGGCTGGAAACACCATATATTTT. Variable domain in full (rest from reference TRBV18 and TRBJ1-3): NAGVMQNPRHLVRRRGQEARLRCSPMKGHSHVYWYRQLPEEGLKFMVYLQKENIIDESGMPKERFSAEFPKEGPSILRIQQVVRGDSAAYFCASSPKQGAGNTIYFGEGSWLTVV.

The chain is built from TRBV18 and TRBJ1-2; 8 nucleotides match TRBD1. V lost 5 bases, J lost 6 bases, and 8 bases stayed unmatched. CDR3 size: 14 residues. Germline lookup yields CDR1 KGHSH and CDR2 LQKENI. The CDR3 loop is CASSALGQGDGYTF. The CDR3 DNA follows: TGTGCCAGCTCAGCTCTAGGACAGGGAGATGGCTACACCTTC.

For the CDR3, the DNA is TGTGCCATCAGTAGGACAGGGGATGGCAATCAGCCCCAGCATTTT. It yields the protein CAISRTGDGNQPQHF. This chain connects TRBV10-3 to TRBJ1-5, with 9 nucleotides matching TRBD1. Germline CDR1 ENHRY, CDR2 SYGVKD. The CDR3 has 15 residues. V was clipped by 5 bases and J by 2 bases; unmatched bases: 4.

This clone was observed a handful of times. For the CDR3, the DNA is TGTGCCAGCATTATAGCGGGGGTCTCCTACGAGCAGTACTTC. Translating gives CASIIAGVSYEQYF. This rearrangement joins TRBV2 to TRBJ2-7, with TRBD2 identical over 9 bases. The CDR3 consists of 14 residues. Germline V gene sequence: CDR1 SNHLY, CDR2 FYNNEI. J lost 0 bases, V lost 7 bases, and 4 bases had no gene match.

The rearrangement joins TRBV11-3 to TRBJ1-5; 9 bases map to TRBD1. The germline CDR1 and CDR2 sequences are SGHNT and YENEEA. This CDR3 contains 17 residues. V lost 5 bases and J lost 6; bases outside the gene matches: 14. The CDR3 DNA follows: TGTGCCAGCAGCAATAGACCCGGGACAGGGCGCGGTCAGCCCCAGCATTTT. Its translation is CASSNRPGTGRGQPQHF.

This clone came up a few times. The chain combines TRBV10-2 with TRBJ1-3; D is perhaps TRBD1 (6 bases). Germline CDR1 reads WSHSY; CDR2 reads SAAADI. The CDR3 is made up of 14 amino acids. V lost 6 bases to trimming and J lost 4 bases, with 13 bases between them. The CDR3 sequence: CASRQTGSGNTIYF. CDR3 bases: TGCGCCAGCAGACAGACAGGATCGGGAAACACCATATATTTT.

The gene calls are TRBV18 and TRBJ2-7; 8 bases are a match to TRBD1. The CDR3 is 15 residues long. V was pared by 8 bases and J by 0 bases, with 9 bases of the junction left unmatched. CDR1 and CDR2 from the germline V gene are KGHSH and LQKENI. The CDR3 reads CASTGQGRSSYEQYF. CDR3 nucleotides: TGTGCCAGCACCGGACAGGGCCGTAGCTCCTACGAGCAGTACTTC.

The V gene is TRBV4-3, the J gene TRBJ2-3; 8 nucleotides line up with TRBD2. Trimming cost V 4 bases and J 5 bases; bases outside gene matches: 8. CDR1 and CDR2 (germline): LGHNA, YSLEER. This CDR3 spans 15 amino acids. The CDR3 loop is CASSRSGGEGDTQYF. CDR3 sequence (DNA): TGCGCCAGCAGCCGGTCGGGGGGGGAGGGAGATACGCAGTATTTT.

The chain recombines TRBV19 with TRBJ2-2; D is unclear. In germline, CDR1 is LNHDA, CDR2 SQIVND (reference sequence). CDR3 length equals 13 residues. The V and J ends lost 3 bases and 3 bases respectively, with 5 bases between them. CDR3 loop: CASSIPYTGELFF. The CDR3 coding sequence is TGTGCCAGTAGTATCCCATACACCGGGGAGCTGTTTTTT. The full variable domain, completed using reference TRBV19 and TRBJ2-2, is DGGITQSPKYLFRKEGQNVTLSCEQNLNHDAMYWYRQDPGQGLRLIYYSQIVNDFQKGDIAEGYSVSREKKESFPLTVTSAQKNPTAFYLCASSIPYTGELFFGEGSRLTVL.

The chain couples TRBV7-9 to TRBJ1-3; no reliable D call. Germline V gene sequence: CDR1 SEHNR, CDR2 FQNEAQ (reference sequence). V was shortened by 5 bases and J by 1 base, with 21 bases between the two germline ends. CDR3 length equals 18 residues. Here the CDR3 reads CASSDQLDFQASGNTIYF. The CDR3, as DNA: TGTGCCAGCAGCGACCAACTGGACTTCCAAGCTTCTGGAAACACCATATATTTT.

V and J are TRBV19 and TRBJ1-4, with D possibly being TRBD1 (5 bases). The CDR3 is made up of 15 amino acids. V lost 10 bases, J lost 0 bases, and 15 bases lay in between. In germline, CDR1 is LNHDA, CDR2 SQIVND (reference sequence). CDR3 sequence reads: CATLPRGATNEKLFF. As DNA, the CDR3 is TGTGCCACCCTCCCCCGGGGGGCAACTAATGAAAAACTGTTTTTT.

This clone was seen more than once but under ten times. The chain combines TRBV12-2 with TRBJ2-7; the DNA was not compared with TRBD2, the D call given in the table. TRBV12-2 is reported as a pseudogene. This CDR3 region has 13 residues. The CDR3 sequence is CASRTMEGREQYF. The CDR3 nucleotides are TGTGCAAGTCGAACCATGGAGGGAAGGGAGCAGTACTTC.

The chain employs TRBV7-9 and TRBJ2-7, with 10 bases that match TRBD1. CDR1 SEHNR and CDR2 FQNEAQ come from the germline V gene (reference sequence). The CDR3 sequence is 15 residues long. Unmatched junction bases numbered 7, after V lost 5 bases and J lost 3 bases. The CDR3 bases are TGTGCCAGCAGCCCCCGCGGGACAGGGGACTACGAGCAGTACTTC. Residues: CASSPRGTGDYEQYF.

As for this clone: Within the sample, other DNA sequences also encode this same CDR3. The CDR3 protein is CASSPGQGPEKLFF. The CDR3 DNA reads TGTGCCAGCTCACCGGGACAGGGTCCCGAAAAACTGTTTTTT. The chain links TRBV18 to TRBJ1-4; TRBD1 agrees at 9 bases. The CDR3 runs to 14 residues. Germline CDR1 reads KGHSH; CDR2 reads LQKENI. The V and J ends lost 3 bases and 8 bases, in that order; junction bases with no gene match: 4. Together with reference TRBV18 and TRBJ1-4, the CDR3 gives the full variable domain: NAGVMQNPRHLVRRRGQEARLRCSPMKGHSHVYWYRQLPEEGLKFMVYLQKENIIDESGMPKERFSAEFPKEGPSILRIQQVVRGDSAAYFCASSPGQGPEKLFFGSGTQLSVL.

This chain links TRBV18 with TRBJ2-5; 10 bases are shared with TRBD2. V shed 4 bases and J 3 bases; nucleotides not matched to a gene: 8. The germline CDR1 and CDR2 sequences are KGHSH and LQKENI. The CDR3 spans 16 residues. The CDR3 protein is CASSLTSLAGKETQYF. The CDR3 region has the DNA TGTGCCAGCTCACTTACTTCACTAGCGGGGAAAGAGACCCAGTACTTC.

The chain has TRBV5-1 and TRBJ2-5; TRBD2 aligns across 7 bases. CDR3 length: 15 amino acids. The germline gives CDR1 SGHRS, CDR2 YFSETQ. V lost 0 bases to trimming and J lost 5 bases; unmatched junction nucleotides: 7. The DNA of the CDR3 is TGCGCCAGCAGCTTGGACGGGGGGTTTAGGGAGACCCAGTACTTC. Translated, it gives CASSLDGGFRETQYF.

This clone was recorded a few times. V is TRBV4-1 and J is TRBJ2-2; 8 bases map to TRBD1. The CDR3 totals 16 residues. V shed 5 bases, J shed 1 base, and the junction held 6 bases outside the gene matches. The V gene's germline CDR1 is MGHRA and CDR2 YSYEKL. This chain's CDR3 is CASSATGTGNTGELFF. CDR3 DNA: TGCGCCAGCAGCGCTACCGGGACAGGGAACACCGGGGAGCTGTTTTTT.

This clone turned up a few times. Here the CDR3 reads CASSWAGQGFAYEQYF. The CDR3 DNA reads TGTGCCAGCAGCTGGGCCGGACAGGGGTTCGCCTACGAGCAGTACTTC. The chain uses TRBV5-8 and TRBJ2-7, with 9 bases aligning to TRBD1. The CDR3 is 16 residues long. J lost 2 bases, V lost 3 bases, and 9 bases had no gene match. Germline V CDR1 and CDR2: SGHTS, YDEGEE.

The table lists this clone with a few counts. The rearrangement joins TRBV6-1 to TRBJ2-5; 9 bases map to TRBD2. The trim removed 6 bases at V and 2 bases at J, leaving 1 base unmatched. The length of the CDR3 is 13 residues. CDR1 and CDR2 (germline): MNHNS, SASEGT. The CDR3 DNA is TGTGCCAGCAGGACTAGCGGACAAGAGACCCAGTACTTC. Translation: CASRTSGQETQYF.

The J gene is TRBJ1-2, the V gene TRBV27, with D possibly matching TRBD1 (6 bases). CDR3 length: 14 residues. The V end was cut by 4 bases, the J end by 4 bases, with 13 bases between. The germline V gene encodes CDR1 MNHEY and CDR2 SMNVEV (reference sequence). For the CDR3, the DNA is TGTGCCAGCAGTTCGAAAGGGACATCCTATGGCTACACCTTC. The encoded protein is CASSSKGTSYGYTF.

The table lists this clone with a few counts. This sequence joins TRBV19 and TRBJ1-1, with 7 positions matching TRBD1. Germline V CDR1 and CDR2: LNHDA, SQIVND (reference sequence). V shed 6 bases, J shed 2 bases, and the junction held 9 bases outside the gene matches. The CDR3 extends over 15 amino acids. The CDR3 nucleotides are TGTGCCAGTAGGCCACGGGACAGTCTAAACACTGAAGCTTTCTTT. It yields the protein CASRPRDSLNTEAFF.